The 11 T cell receptor beta chains below all came from one sample that was sequenced in a study of cytomegalovirus exposure and HLA in healthy donors (dated by TCRdb to the late 2010s). Libraries were prepared through the immunoSEQ multiplex PCR assay. For the multiplex PCR, a mixture combining 60 forward primers for TCR Vbeta segments and 13 reverse primers for TCR Jbeta segments was used. TCRdb re-hosts the immuneACCESS table, in-frame sequences only. Its copies lack some clones; in the studies checked, an unresolved V gene accounts for under half of them, and the cause for the rest is not known. The sample table records 150,000 to 200,000 clones; about 77% of these occur just once. About 9.1% of the sample is in the top ten clones. The sample consisted of PBMCs. The receptors stem from a young man in good health and CMV-seropositive.

V is TRBV6-1 and J is TRBJ1-5, with 10 bases lining up with TRBD1. The germline V gene encodes CDR1 MNHNS and CDR2 SASEGT. The CDR3 contains 16 residues. Germline trimming cut 3 bases from V and 6 bases from J; bases unmatched to any gene: 8. CDR3 nucleotide sequence: TGTGCCAGCAGTGAGTCCACGGGACAGGGGATTCAGCCCCAGCATTTT. Translation: CASSESTGQGIQPQHF.

This clone was recorded a few times. The V call is TRBV5-1, the J call TRBJ2-1, with a weak D call TRBD1 (5 bases). This CDR3 contains 15 residues. Germline lookup yields CDR1 SGHRS and CDR2 YFSETQ. V dropped 4 bases and J dropped 5 bases, with 16 bases sitting between them. The CDR3 coding sequence is TGCGCCAGCAGCCACCCATTGGACACCGACAATGAGCAGTTCTTC. It is translated as CASSHPLDTDNEQFF.

The chain couples TRBV4-3 to TRBJ2-7; D gene ambiguous. Per germline, CDR1 LGHNA and CDR2 YSLEER. The CDR3 contains 13 residues. Trimming took 3 bases from V and 1 from J, leaving 7 bases between them. Here the CDR3 DNA reads TGCGCCAGCAGCCAGGCCAGGTCCTACGAGCAGTACTTC. Translation: CASSQARSYEQYF.

Details on this clone: Given the absence of the conserved phenylalanine or tryptophan at the CDR3 end, a read error is likely. The rearrangement links TRBV7-2 to TRBJ1-6, with D possibly TRBD1 on 5 matching bases. This CDR3 is built from 15 residues. V dropped 5 bases and J dropped 7 bases, with 15 bases sitting between them. Germline V lookup: CDR1 SGHTA, CDR2 FQGNSA. This CDR3 is CASSPPPGLNSPLHL. As DNA, the CDR3 is TGTGCCAGCAGCCCCCCGCCAGGGTTGAATTCACCCCTCCACCTT.

V is TRBV2 and J is TRBJ2-1; perhaps TRBD2 as D (6 bases). The CDR3 contains 13 residues. V was cut by 7 bases and J by 3 bases, with 10 bases left in between. Germline-derived CDR1 and CDR2 are SNHLY and FYNNEI. CDR3 amino acids: CASTSASYNEQFF. CDR3 DNA sequence: TGTGCCAGCACTAGCGCAAGCTACAATGAGCAGTTCTTC.

This clone turned up a few times. This rearrangement joins TRBV6-5 to TRBJ1-1; 7 bases agree with TRBD1. CDR3 size: 13 residues. J gave up 3 bases and V 2 bases, and 0 bases lay outside the gene matches. Germline values: CDR1 MNHEY, CDR2 SVGAGI. This CDR3 is CASSYQGDTEAFF. CDR3 coding DNA: TGTGCCAGCAGTTACCAGGGGGACACTGAAGCTTTCTTT.

The genes are TRBV6-1 and TRBJ2-2; D call uncertain. This CDR3 has 15 amino acids. Germline values: CDR1 MNHNS, CDR2 SASEGT. V was trimmed by 8 bases and J by 0 bases, leaving 13 bases between them. CDR3 nucleotide sequence: TGTGCCAGCTGTCGTCAGTCCCCGAACACCGGGGAGCTGTTTTTT. Protein sequence: CASCRQSPNTGELFF.

The chain recombines TRBV9 with TRBJ2-1; no clear D. In germline, CDR1 is SGDLS, CDR2 YYNGEE. The CDR3 sequence is 11 residues long. Trimming stripped 2 bases from V and 6 bases from J, with 3 bases between. For the CDR3, the DNA is TGTGCCAGCAGCGTCTCCAATGAGCAGTTCTTC. Translating gives CASSVSNEQFF.

This rearrangement joins TRBV7-2 to TRBJ2-3; D gene uncertain. Germline assignment: CDR1 SGHTA and CDR2 FQGNSA. The V and J ends lost 5 bases and 10 bases respectively, with 10 bases between them. The CDR3 extends over 11 amino acids. This CDR3 is CASSPQRPQYF. The DNA for the CDR3 is TGTGCCAGCAGCCCCCAGCGCCCGCAGTATTTT.

The rearrangement uses TRBV29-1 and TRBJ2-1; 14 positions agree with TRBD2. The CDR3 contains 19 residues. CDR1 is SQVTM, CDR2 ANQGSEA, per germline. V gave up 7 bases and J gave up 8 bases; unmatched junction bases: 22. The CDR3 DNA reads as TGCAGCGCCTCACTATATCTAACGGGGGGACTAGCGGGAGTCGATGAGCAGTTCTTC. Translating it yields CSASLYLTGGLAGVDEQFF.

This clone was detected only a few times. This sequence joins TRBV4-1 and TRBJ2-3, with TRBD2 as a possible D gene (6 bases). CDR1 is MGHRA, CDR2 YSYEKL, per germline. The V end was cut by 2 bases, the J end by 2 bases, with 20 bases between. The CDR3 totals 18 residues. CDR3 nucleotides: TGCGCCAGCAGCCAATACAAATTACAGGTGGACTACACAGATACGCAGTATTTT. Protein: CASSQYKLQVDYTDTQYF.